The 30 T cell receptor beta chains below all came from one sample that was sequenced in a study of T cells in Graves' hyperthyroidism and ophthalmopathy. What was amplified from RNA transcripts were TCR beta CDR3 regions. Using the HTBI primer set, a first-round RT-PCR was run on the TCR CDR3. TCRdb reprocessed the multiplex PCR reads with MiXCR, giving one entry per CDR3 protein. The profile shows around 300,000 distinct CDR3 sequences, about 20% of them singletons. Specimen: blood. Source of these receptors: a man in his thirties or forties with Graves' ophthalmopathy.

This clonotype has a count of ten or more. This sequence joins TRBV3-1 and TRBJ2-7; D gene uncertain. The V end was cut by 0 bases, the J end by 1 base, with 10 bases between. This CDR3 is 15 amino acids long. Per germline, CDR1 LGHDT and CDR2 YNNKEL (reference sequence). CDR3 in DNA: TGTGCCAGCAGCCAAGAGGCTATACGATCCTACGAGCAGTACTTC. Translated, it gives CASSQEAIRSYEQYF.

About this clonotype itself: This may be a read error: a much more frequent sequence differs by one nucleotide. CDR3 region: CASTEGLAKNIQYF. DNA of the CDR3: TGTGCCAGCACCGAGGGGCTAGCCAAAAACATTCAGTACTTC. This rearrangement joins TRBV2 to TRBJ2-4; D may be TRBD1 or TRBD2 (5 bases each). This CDR3 region has 14 residues. CDR1 SNHLY and CDR2 FYNNEI come from the germline V gene. V was cut by 7 bases and J by 0 bases, with 10 bases left in between.

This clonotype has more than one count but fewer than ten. The DNA for the CDR3 is TGTGCCAGCAGTTACTCGATCAGCGGGAGCGACGAGCAGTACTTC. Protein product: CASSYSISGSDEQYF. The chain couples TRBV6-6 to TRBJ2-7; 8 nucleotides agree with TRBD2. The CDR3 runs to 15 residues. Unmatched junction bases numbered 6, after V lost 0 bases and J lost 5 bases. Germline assignment: CDR1 MNHNY and CDR2 SVGAGI (reference sequence).

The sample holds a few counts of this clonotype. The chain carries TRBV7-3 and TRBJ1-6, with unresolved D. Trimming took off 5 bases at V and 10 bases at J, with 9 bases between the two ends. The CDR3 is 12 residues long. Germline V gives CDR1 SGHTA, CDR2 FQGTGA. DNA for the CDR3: TGTGCCAGCAGCCTCCCGGGATCACCCCTCCACTTT. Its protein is CASSLPGSPLHF.

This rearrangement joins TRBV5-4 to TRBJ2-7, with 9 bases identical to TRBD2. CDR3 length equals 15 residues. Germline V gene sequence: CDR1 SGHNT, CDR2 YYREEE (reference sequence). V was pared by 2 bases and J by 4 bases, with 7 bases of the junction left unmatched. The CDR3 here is CASSFAGGQQYEQYF. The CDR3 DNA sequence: TGTGCCAGCAGCTTCGCGGGAGGGCAACAATACGAGCAGTACTTC. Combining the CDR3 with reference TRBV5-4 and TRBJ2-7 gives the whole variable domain ETGVTQSPTHLIKTRGQQVTLRCSSQSGHNTVSWYQQALGQGPQFIFQYYREEENGRGNFPPRFSGLQFPNYSSELNVNALELDDSALYLCASSFAGGQQYEQYFGPGTRLTVT.

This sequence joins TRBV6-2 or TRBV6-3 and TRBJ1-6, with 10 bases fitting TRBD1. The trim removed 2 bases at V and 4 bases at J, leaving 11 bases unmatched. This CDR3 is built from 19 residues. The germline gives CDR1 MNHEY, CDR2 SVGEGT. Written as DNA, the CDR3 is TGTGCCAGCAGTTACCTGACAGGGGGCGGGGGGTCATATAATTCACCCCTCCACTTT. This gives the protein CASSYLTGGGGSYNSPLHF.

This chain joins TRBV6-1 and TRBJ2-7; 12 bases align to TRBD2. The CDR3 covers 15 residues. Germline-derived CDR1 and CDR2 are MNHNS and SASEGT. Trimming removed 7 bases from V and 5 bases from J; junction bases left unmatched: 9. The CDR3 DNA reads TGTGCCAGCACCCGACTAGCGGGAGCTCGAAACGAGCAGTACTTC. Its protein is CASTRLAGARNEQYF.

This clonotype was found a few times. CDR3 loop: CASSLGTGYEQYF. Written as DNA, the CDR3 is TGTGCCAGCAGCTTAGGGACAGGGTACGAGCAGTACTTC. The chain carries TRBV11-3 and TRBJ2-7; TRBD1 agrees at 8 bases. The CDR3 contains 13 residues. V lost 1 base to trimming and J lost 4 bases; unmatched junction nucleotides: 0. Germline V gene lookup returns CDR1 SGHNT and CDR2 YENEEA. Full variable domain (missing parts from reference TRBV11-3 and TRBJ2-7): EAGVVQSPRYKIIEKKQPVAFWCNPISGHNTLYWYLQNLGQGPELLIRYENEEAVDDSQLPKDRFSAERLKGVDSTLKIQPAELGDSAVYLCASSLGTGYEQYFGPGTRLTVT.

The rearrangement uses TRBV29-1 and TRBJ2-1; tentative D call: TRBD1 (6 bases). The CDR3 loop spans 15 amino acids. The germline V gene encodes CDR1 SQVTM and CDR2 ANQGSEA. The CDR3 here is CTAAINRVSQNEQFF. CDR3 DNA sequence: TGCACCGCGGCGATCAACAGGGTGTCGCAGAATGAGCAGTTCTTC.

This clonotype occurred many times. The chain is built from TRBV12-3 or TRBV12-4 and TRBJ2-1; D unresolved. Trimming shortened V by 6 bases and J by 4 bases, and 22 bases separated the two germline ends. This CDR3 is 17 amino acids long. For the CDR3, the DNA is TGTGCCAGCAGCCAAGCGCCTTTGCAAAGCTTATACAATGAGCAGTTCTTC. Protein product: CASSQAPLQSLYNEQFF.

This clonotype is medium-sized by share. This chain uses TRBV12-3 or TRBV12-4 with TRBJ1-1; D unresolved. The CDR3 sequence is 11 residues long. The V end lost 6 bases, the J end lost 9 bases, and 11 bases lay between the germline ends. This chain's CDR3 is CASSFQRKAFF. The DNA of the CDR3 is TGTGCCAGCAGCTTTCAAAGAAAAGCTTTCTTT.

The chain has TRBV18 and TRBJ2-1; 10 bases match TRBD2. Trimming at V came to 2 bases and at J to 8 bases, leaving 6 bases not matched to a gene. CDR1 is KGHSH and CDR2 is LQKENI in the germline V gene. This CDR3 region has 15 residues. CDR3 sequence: CASSPYDLAGDEQFF. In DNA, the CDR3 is TGTGCCAGCTCACCATACGACCTAGCGGGAGATGAGCAGTTCTTC.

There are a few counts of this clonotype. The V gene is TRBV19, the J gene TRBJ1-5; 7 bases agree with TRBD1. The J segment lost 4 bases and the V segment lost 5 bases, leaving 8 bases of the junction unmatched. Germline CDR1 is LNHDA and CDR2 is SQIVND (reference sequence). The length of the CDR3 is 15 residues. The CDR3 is CASSGGQNANQPQHF. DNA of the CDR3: TGTGCCAGTAGTGGGGGACAGAACGCTAATCAGCCCCAGCATTTT.

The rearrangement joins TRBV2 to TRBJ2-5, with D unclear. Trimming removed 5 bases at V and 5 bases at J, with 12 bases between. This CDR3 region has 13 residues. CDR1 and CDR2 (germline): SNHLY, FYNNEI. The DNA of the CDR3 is TGTGCCAGCAGTTATCAACGCGAGGAGACCCAGTACTTC. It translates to CASSYQREETQYF.

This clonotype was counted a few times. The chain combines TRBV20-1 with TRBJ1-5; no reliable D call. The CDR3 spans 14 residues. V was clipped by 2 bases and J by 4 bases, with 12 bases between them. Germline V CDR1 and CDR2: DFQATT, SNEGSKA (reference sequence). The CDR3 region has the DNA TGCAGTGCTAGATCCCGGGGAGGTAATCAGCCCCAGCATTTT. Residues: CSARSRGGNQPQHF.

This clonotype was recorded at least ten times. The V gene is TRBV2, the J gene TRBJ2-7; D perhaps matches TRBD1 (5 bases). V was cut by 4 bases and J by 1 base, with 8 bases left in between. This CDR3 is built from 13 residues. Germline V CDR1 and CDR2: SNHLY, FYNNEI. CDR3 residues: CASSVTASYEQYF. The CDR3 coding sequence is TGTGCCAGCAGTGTGACAGCGTCCTACGAGCAGTACTTC.

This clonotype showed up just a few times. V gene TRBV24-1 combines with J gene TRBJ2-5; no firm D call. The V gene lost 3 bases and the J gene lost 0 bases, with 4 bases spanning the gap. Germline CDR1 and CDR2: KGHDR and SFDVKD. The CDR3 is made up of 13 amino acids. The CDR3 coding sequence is TGTGCCACCAGTGATGGCAACCAAGAGACCCAGTACTTC. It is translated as CATSDGNQETQYF.

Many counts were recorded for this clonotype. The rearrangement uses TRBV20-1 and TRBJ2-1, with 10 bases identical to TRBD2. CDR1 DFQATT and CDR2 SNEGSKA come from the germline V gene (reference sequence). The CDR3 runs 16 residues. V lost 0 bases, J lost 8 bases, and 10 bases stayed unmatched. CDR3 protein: CSARDWRTSGTYEQFF. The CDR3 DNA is TGCAGTGCTAGAGATTGGAGAACTAGCGGGACATATGAGCAGTTCTTC.

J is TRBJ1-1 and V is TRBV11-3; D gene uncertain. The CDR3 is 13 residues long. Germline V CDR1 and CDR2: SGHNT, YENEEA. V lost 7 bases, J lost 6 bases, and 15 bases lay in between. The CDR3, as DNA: TGTGCCAGCACCCATCATCCCCAGTCTGAAGCTTTCTTT. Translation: CASTHHPQSEAFF.

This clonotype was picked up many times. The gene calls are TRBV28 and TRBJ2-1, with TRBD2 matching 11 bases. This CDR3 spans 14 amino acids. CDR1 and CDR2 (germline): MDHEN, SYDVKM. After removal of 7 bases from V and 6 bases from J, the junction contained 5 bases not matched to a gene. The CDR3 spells CASTLAGGSNEQFF. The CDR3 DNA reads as TGTGCCAGCACCCTAGCGGGAGGCAGCAATGAGCAGTTCTTC.

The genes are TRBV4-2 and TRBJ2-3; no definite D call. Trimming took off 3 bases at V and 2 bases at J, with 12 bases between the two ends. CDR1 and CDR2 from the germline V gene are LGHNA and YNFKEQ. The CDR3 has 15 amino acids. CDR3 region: CASSQSMEFTDTQYF. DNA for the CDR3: TGTGCCAGCAGCCAGTCCATGGAGTTCACAGATACGCAGTATTTT.

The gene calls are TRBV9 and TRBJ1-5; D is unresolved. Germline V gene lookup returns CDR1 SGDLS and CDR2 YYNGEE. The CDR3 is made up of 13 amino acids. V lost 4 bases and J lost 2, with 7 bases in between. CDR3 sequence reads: CASSTHGNQPQHF. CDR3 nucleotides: TGTGCCAGCAGCACTCACGGCAATCAGCCCCAGCATTTT.

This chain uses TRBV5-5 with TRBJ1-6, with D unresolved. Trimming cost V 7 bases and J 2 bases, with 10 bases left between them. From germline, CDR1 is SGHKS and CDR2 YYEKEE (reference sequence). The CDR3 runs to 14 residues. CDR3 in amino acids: CASEELTYNSPLHF. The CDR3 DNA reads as TGTGCCAGCGAGGAGCTTACCTATAATTCACCCCTCCACTTT.

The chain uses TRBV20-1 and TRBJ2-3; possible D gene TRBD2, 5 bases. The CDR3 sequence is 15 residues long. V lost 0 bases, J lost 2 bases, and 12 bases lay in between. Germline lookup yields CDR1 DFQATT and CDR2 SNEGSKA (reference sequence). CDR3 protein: CSARDPLVPTDTQYF. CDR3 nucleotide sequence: TGCAGTGCTAGAGATCCACTAGTTCCCACAGATACGCAGTATTTT.

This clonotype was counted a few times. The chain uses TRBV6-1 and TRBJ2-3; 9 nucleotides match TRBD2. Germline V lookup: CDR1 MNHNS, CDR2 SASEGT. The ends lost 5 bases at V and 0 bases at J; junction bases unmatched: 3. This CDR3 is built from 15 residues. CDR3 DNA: TGTGCCAGCAGTATAGCGGGAGCTAGCACAGATACGCAGTATTTT. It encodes CASSIAGASTDTQYF.

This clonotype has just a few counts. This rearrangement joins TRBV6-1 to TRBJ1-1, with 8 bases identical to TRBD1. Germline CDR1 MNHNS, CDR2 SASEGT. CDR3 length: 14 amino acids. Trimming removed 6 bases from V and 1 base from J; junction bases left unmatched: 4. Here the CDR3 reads CASRIRGPNTEAFF. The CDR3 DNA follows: TGTGCCAGCAGAATCAGGGGGCCGAACACTGAAGCTTTCTTT.

CDR3 amino acids: CASSSAGRGDEQFF. Here the CDR3 DNA reads TGTGCCAGCAGCTCAGCGGGCCGGGGGGATGAGCAGTTCTTC. This chain uses TRBV7-9 with TRBJ2-1; 7 nucleotides match TRBD2. This CDR3 spans 14 amino acids. The ends lost 4 bases at V and 8 bases at J; junction bases unmatched: 8. Looked up from germline, CDR1 is SEHNR and CDR2 is FQNEAQ (reference sequence).

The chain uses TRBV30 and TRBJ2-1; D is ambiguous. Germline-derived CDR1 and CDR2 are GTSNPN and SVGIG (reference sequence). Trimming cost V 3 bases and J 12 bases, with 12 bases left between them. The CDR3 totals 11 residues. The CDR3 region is CAWSYTNRQFF. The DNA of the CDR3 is TGTGCCTGGAGCTACACAAACCGGCAGTTCTTC.

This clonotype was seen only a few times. CDR3 amino acids: CSARDSGSIVHNEQFF. The CDR3 bases are TGCAGTGCTAGGGATAGCGGGAGTATAGTCCACAATGAGCAGTTCTTC. This rearrangement joins TRBV20-1 to TRBJ2-1; 9 positions agree with TRBD2. CDR1 is DFQATT and CDR2 is SNEGSKA in the germline V gene (reference sequence). With V trimmed by 3 bases and J by 5 bases, 11 bases remained unmatched. The CDR3 totals 16 residues.

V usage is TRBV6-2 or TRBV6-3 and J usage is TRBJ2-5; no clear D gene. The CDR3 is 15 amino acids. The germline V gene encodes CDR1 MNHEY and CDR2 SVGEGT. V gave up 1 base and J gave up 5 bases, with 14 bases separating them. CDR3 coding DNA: TGTGCCAGCAGTTACTACGGAGTCGCCGGGGAGACCCAGTACTTC. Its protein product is CASSYYGVAGETQYF.